This T cell receptor beta chain originates from a study of cytomegalovirus exposure and HLA in healthy donors. Germline CDR1 GTSNPN, CDR2 SVGIG (reference sequence). This CDR3 spans 13 amino acids. J gave up 6 bases and V 8 bases, and 13 bases lay outside the gene matches. 13 Jbeta primers and 60 Vbeta primers were used for the PCR. Only in-frame clones appear in the TCRdb table, and some are missing; sequencing was by immunoSEQ multiplex PCR. The sample has over 150,000 clones, approximately 80% seen once. The chain recombines TRBV30 with TRBJ2-7; TRBD1 matches 7 bases. The sequenced sample consisted of PBMCs. This TCR derives from a woman aged 30 to 39 in good health and CMV-seronegative. The DNA for the CDR3 is TGTGCCGCAGACAGGGACCCCCGGGTCGAGCAGTACTTC. Protein sequence: CAADRDPRVEQYF.